These 16 T cell receptor beta chains originate from one sample sequenced in a study of cytomegalovirus exposure and HLA in healthy donors. The PCR had 60 Vbeta and 13 Jbeta primers. Sequencing used immunoSEQ multiplex PCR; TCRdb keeps in-frame clones, though not all of them. Of 95,000 to 150,000 clones in the sample, roughly 80% were seen once. Sequencing was carried out using PBMCs. The receptor set was obtained from a man aged 30 to 39 in good health and CMV-seronegative.

This sequence joins TRBV11-2 and TRBJ2-7; D is perhaps TRBD2 (6 bases). CDR3 length: 15 residues. Looked up from germline, CDR1 is SGHAT and CDR2 is FQNNGV. V gave up 5 bases and J gave up 0 bases, with 14 bases separating them. CDR3 protein: CASSLQGGPSYEQYF. For the CDR3, the DNA is TGTGCCAGCAGCCTCCAGGGAGGTCCCTCCTACGAGCAGTACTTC.

This rearrangement joins TRBV28 to TRBJ1-4; D not resolved. CDR1 MDHEN and CDR2 SYDVKM come from the germline V gene. The CDR3 runs 14 residues. V lost 3 bases to trimming and J lost 3 bases, with 8 bases between them. The CDR3 DNA is TGTGCCAGCAGTTTGTCCGGGGCTAATGAAAAACTGTTTTTT. Translated: CASSLSGANEKLFF.

The gene calls are TRBV10-3 and TRBJ2-1; D perhaps matches TRBD1 (6 bases). The CDR3 runs to 16 residues. The V end was cut by 0 bases, the J end by 4 bases, with 13 bases between. Germline CDR1 ENHRY, CDR2 SYGVKD. CDR3 sequence reads: CAISESQQGLYNEQFF. CDR3 sequence (DNA): TGTGCCATCAGTGAGTCACAGCAGGGGTTATACAATGAGCAGTTCTTC.

The V call is TRBV13, the J call TRBJ2-3; 9 nucleotides match TRBD1. The CDR3 consists of 16 residues. CDR1 PRHDT and CDR2 FYEKMQ come from the germline V gene (reference sequence). J lost 1 base, V lost 5 bases, and 7 bases had no gene match. The CDR3 DNA reads TGTGCCAGCAGCAAACGGACAGGGGCCCGCACAGATACGCAGTATTTT. It encodes CASSKRTGARTDTQYF.

The rearrangement uses TRBV4-1 and TRBJ1-5; D remains unclear. V lost 0 bases and J 6 bases, leaving 18 bases between the germline ends. The germline V gene has CDR1 MGHRA and CDR2 YSYEKL. The CDR3 runs 17 residues. In DNA form, the CDR3 reads TGCGCCAGCAGCCAAGAAGGTTGGGAGGGTAATGGTCAGCCCCAGCATTTT. Amino acids: CASSQEGWEGNGQPQHF.

The chain has TRBV2 and TRBJ1-4; a possible D gene is TRBD1 (5 bases). The length of the CDR3 is 15 residues. CDR1 is SNHLY, CDR2 FYNNEI, per germline. V lost 1 base to trimming and J lost 7 bases, with 13 bases between them. This CDR3 is CASSEDRGSREKLFF. For the CDR3, the DNA is TGTGCCAGCAGTGAAGATAGGGGCTCGCGTGAAAAACTGTTTTTT.

The J gene is TRBJ1-2, the V gene TRBV5-8; a possible D gene is TRBD1 (5 bases). Germline CDR1 is SGHTS and CDR2 is YDEGEE. The CDR3 runs to 16 residues. V was clipped by 4 bases and J by 1 base, with 17 bases between them. The CDR3 DNA sequence: TGTGCCAGCAGCATCCTCCCCTACGGGGGTAACTATGGCTACACCTTC. Its protein is CASSILPYGGNYGYTF.

The chain carries TRBV5-1 and TRBJ2-7; TRBD2 might be the D (5 bases). Per germline, CDR1 SGHRS and CDR2 YFSETQ. The CDR3 sequence is 15 residues long. V was pared by 0 bases and J by 6 bases, with 16 bases between. In DNA form, the CDR3 reads TGCGCCAGCAGCTTGGAATCGGCGGGCGTTCGCGAGCAGTACTTC. It yields the protein CASSLESAGVREQYF.

This clone was counted between two and nine times. The rearrangement joins TRBV6-5 to TRBJ2-7, with D possibly being TRBD1 (5 bases). The length of the CDR3 is 15 residues. CDR1 and CDR2 from the germline V gene are MNHEY and SVGAGI. V was shortened by 5 bases and J by 3 bases, with 17 bases between the two germline ends. CDR3: CASSPSGNRHYEQYF. DNA of the CDR3: TGTGCCAGCAGTCCATCCGGTAACAGGCACTACGAGCAGTACTTC.

The V call is TRBV5-5, the J call TRBJ1-4, with 7 bases aligning to TRBD1. The CDR3 covers 13 residues. The junction had 7 bases not matched to a gene; V was cut back by 6 bases and J by 8 bases. Germline values: CDR1 SGHKS, CDR2 YYEKEE (reference sequence). As DNA, the CDR3 is TGTGCCAGCAAGGGGACAGCGGGCGAAAAACTGTTTTTT. This encodes CASKGTAGEKLFF.

The CDR3 bases are TGTGCCTGGAGTGTACGCCTAGCGGGGGGGTACAATGAGCAGTTCTTC. Its protein is CAWSVRLAGGYNEQFF. V is TRBV30 and J is TRBJ2-1; 12 bases are shared with TRBD2. This CDR3 spans 16 amino acids. With 0 bases clipped from V and 4 bases from J, the junction kept 4 bases outside the gene matches. The germline gives CDR1 GTSNPN, CDR2 SVGIG (reference sequence).

The chain employs TRBV15 and TRBJ2-3, with TRBD1 matching 9 bases. The CDR3 totals 15 residues. Germline CDR1 LNHNV, CDR2 YYDKDF (reference sequence). V gave up 4 bases and J gave up 1 base; unmatched junction bases: 3. CDR3 residues: CATSTRTGGTDTQYF. The CDR3 DNA follows: TGTGCCACCAGCACTCGGACAGGGGGCACAGATACGCAGTATTTT. Looking up the rest from reference TRBV15 and TRBJ2-3 gives the full variable domain: DAMVIQNPRYQVTQFGKPVTLSCSQTLNHNVMYWYQQKSSQAPKLLFHYYDKDFNNEADTPDNFQSRRPNTSFCFLDIRSPGLGDTAMYLCATSTRTGGTDTQYFGPGTRLTVL.

V gene TRBV6-6 combines with J gene TRBJ1-1, with 7 bases fitting TRBD1. After removal of 8 bases from V and 0 bases from J, the junction contained 6 bases not matched to a gene. The germline V gene has CDR1 MNHNY and CDR2 SVGAGI (reference sequence). The CDR3 extends over 14 amino acids. The CDR3 nucleotides read TGTGCCAGCCTCGGGACAGCCCTGAACACTGAAGCTTTCTTT. Residues: CASLGTALNTEAFF.

This clone was picked up one time. This chain uses TRBV27 with TRBJ2-5; no clear D gene. This CDR3 contains 14 residues. Trimming shortened V by 5 bases and J by 3 bases, and 13 bases separated the two germline ends. Germline V gene lookup returns CDR1 MNHEY and CDR2 SMNVEV (reference sequence). The CDR3 spells CASSPENFKETQYF. As DNA, the CDR3 is TGTGCCAGCAGTCCTGAGAACTTTAAAGAGACCCAGTACTTC.

The chain has TRBV19 and TRBJ2-7, with a tentative D call TRBD2 (6 bases). The germline gives CDR1 LNHDA, CDR2 SQIVND (reference sequence). Trimming removed 5 bases at V and 0 bases at J, with 17 bases between. This CDR3 contains 16 residues. The CDR3 loop reads CASSPRGTVPSYEQYF. The CDR3 DNA follows: TGTGCCAGTAGTCCCCGGGGGACGGTACCCTCCTACGAGCAGTACTTC. Complete variable domain (other parts from reference TRBV19 and TRBJ2-7): DGGITQSPKYLFRKEGQNVTLSCEQNLNHDAMYWYRQDPGQGLRLIYYSQIVNDFQKGDIAEGYSVSREKKESFPLTVTSAQKNPTAFYLCASSPRGTVPSYEQYFGPGTRLTVT.

This clone has just one count. The chain carries TRBV7-2 and TRBJ1-3; D gene uncertain. CDR3 length: 15 residues. V was cut by 5 bases and J by 4 bases, with 15 bases left in between. Germline values: CDR1 SGHTA, CDR2 FQGNSA. DNA of the CDR3: TGTGCCAGCAGCCTTAATACCGGTTACGGAAACACCATATATTTT. Translating gives CASSLNTGYGNTIYF.